These T cell receptor beta chains were read from a single sample in a study of T cells after posttransplantation cyclophosphamide. Profiling relied on immunoSEQ multiplex PCR, and the TCRdb table lists in-frame clones only, not all of them. The sample consists of nearly 7,000 clones, just under 80% of them appearing once. Input material: memory CD4+ T cells sorted from blood. These receptors all stem from a woman aged 50 to 60 in good health and a related stem cell transplant donor. Both conserved end residues are part of each CDR3. Each record gives: V gene, clone size, J gene, D gene, CDR3 protein, CDR3 DNA. A D gene is named only where the DNA matches it firmly. Some rows mark clone size as missing; the rest say once, few, many or name a class of expanded clone.

V: TRBV13
size: .
J: TRBJ2-4
D: TRBD1
CDR3: CASSPRQGAKNIQYF
DNA: TGTGCCAGCAGCCCTCGACAGGGGGCCAAAAACATTCAGTACTTC

V: TRBV9
size: .
J: TRBJ1-4
D: .
CDR3: CASGRGKEKLFF
DNA: TGTGCCAGCGGGAGGGGGAAGGAAAAACTGTTTTTT

V: TRBV11-3
size: .
J: TRBJ2-3
D: .
CDR3: CASSLEAGTDTQYF
DNA: TGTGCCAGCAGCTTAGAGGCGGGAACAGATACGCAGTATTTT

V: TRBV19
size: few
J: TRBJ1-4
D: .
CDR3: CASSPDRREKLFF
DNA: TGTGCCAGTAGTCCCGACAGGCGGGAAAAACTGTTTTTT

V: TRBV4-2
size: .
J: TRBJ1-2
D: TRBD1
CDR3: CASSQAGGDRSVSNYGYTF
DNA: TGTGCCAGCAGCCAGGCGGGGGGGGACAGGTCGGTTTCTAACTATGGCTACACCTTC

V: TRBV11-1
size: .
J: TRBJ2-1
D: .
CDR3: CASSFIGPSEQFF
DNA: TGTGCCAGCAGCTTTATAGGCCCTAGTGAGCAGTTCTTC

V: TRBV5-1
size: once
J: TRBJ2-1
D: .
CDR3: CASSLASPRSYNEQFF
DNA: TGCGCCAGCAGCTTGGCGTCGCCCCGGTCCTACAATGAGCAGTTCTTC

V: TRBV28
size: .
J: TRBJ2-5
D: .
CDR3: CASRVQGQETQYF
DNA: TGTGCCAGCAGGGTCCAGGGACAAGAGACCCAGTACTTC

V: TRBV28
size: once
J: TRBJ2-7
D: TRBD1
CDR3: CASSPPTGLSYEQYF
DNA: TGTGCCAGCAGCCCCCCGACAGGGTTAAGCTACGAGCAGTACTTC

V: TRBV4-2
size: .
J: TRBJ2-2
D: .
CDR3: CASSQGTSSGWNTGELFF
DNA: TGTGCCAGCAGCCAAGGGACGAGCAGCGGGTGGAACACCGGGGAGCTGTTTTTT

V: TRBV7-4
size: .
J: TRBJ2-7
D: .
CDR3: CASSSMGHQGYEQYF
DNA: TGTGCCAGCAGCTCCATGGGACACCAGGGTTACGAGCAGTACTTC

V: TRBV6-1
size: few
J: TRBJ1-4
D: TRBD1
CDR3: CATKTGEKLFF
DNA: TGTGCCACCAAGACAGGGGAAAAACTGTTTTTT

V: TRBV2
size: .
J: TRBJ2-7
D: TRBD2
CDR3: CASSEVVAGSEQYF
DNA: TGTGCCAGCAGTGAAGTGGTAGCGGGAAGCGAGCAGTACTTC

V: TRBV15
size: .
J: TRBJ1-2
D: TRBD1
CDR3: CATSRGNRDRANYGYTF
DNA: TGTGCCACCAGCAGGGGAAACAGGGACAGAGCTAACTATGGCTACACCTTC

V: TRBV6-4
size: once
J: TRBJ2-2
D: .
CDR3: CASSDVGGALYTGELFF
DNA: TGTGCCAGCAGTGACGTTGGGGGGGCATTGTACACCGGGGAGCTGTTTTTT

V: TRBV20-1
size: few
J: TRBJ2-5
D: .
CDR3: CSAQEETQYF
DNA: TGCAGTGCCCAAGAGGAGACCCAGTACTTC

V: TRBV30
size: .
J: TRBJ2-2
D: TRBD2
CDR3: CAWTRAGLAGDTGELFF
DNA: TGTGCCTGGACGCGTGCCGGACTAGCGGGAGACACCGGGGAGCTGTTTTTT

V: TRBV7-3
size: .
J: TRBJ1-1
D: .
CDR3: CASSATRDTEAFF
DNA: TGTGCCAGCAGCGCCACCCGGGACACTGAAGCTTTCTTT

V: TRBV10-3
size: .
J: TRBJ1-1
D: TRBD1
CDR3: CAIRITGGTEAFF
DNA: TGTGCCATCAGAATAACAGGGGGCACTGAAGCTTTCTTT

V: TRBV5-1
size: once
J: TRBJ1-4
D: .
CDR3: CASSLAATGTEKLFF
DNA: TGCGCCAGCAGCTTGGCGGCGACGGGAACTGAAAAACTGTTTTTT

V: TRBV7-9
size: once
J: TRBJ2-5
D: .
CDR3: CASSLGGDQETQYF
DNA: TGTGCCAGCAGCTTAGGGGGGGACCAAGAGACCCAGTACTTC

V: TRBV11-2
size: .
J: TRBJ2-5
D: TRBD1
CDR3: CASSRTGETQYF
DNA: TGTGCCAGCAGCCGGACAGGGGAGACCCAGTACTTC

V: TRBV5-6
size: .
J: TRBJ2-5
D: .
CDR3: CASSLGPYQETQYF
DNA: TGTGCCAGCAGCTTGGGTCCGTACCAAGAGACCCAGTACTTC

V: TRBV5-6
size: .
J: TRBJ1-1
D: .
CDR3: CASSLVGRGTEAFF
DNA: TGTGCCAGCAGCTTGGTAGGCAGGGGCACTGAAGCTTTCTTT

V: TRBV9
size: .
J: TRBJ2-3
D: .
CDR3: CASSVGPFTDTQYF
DNA: TGTGCCAGCAGCGTGGGGCCTTTCACAGATACGCAGTATTTT

V: TRBV6-5
size: once
J: TRBJ1-6
D: TRBD1
CDR3: CASRNPGTANSPLHF
DNA: TGTGCCAGCAGGAACCCAGGGACAGCTAATTCACCCCTCCACTTT

V: TRBV5-1
size: once
J: TRBJ2-6
D: .
CDR3: CASSLATGANVLTF
DNA: TGCGCCAGCAGCTTGGCCACTGGGGCCAACGTCCTGACTTTC

V: TRBV7-6
size: medium-sized
J: TRBJ1-2
D: TRBD1
CDR3: CASSFTFSTGGDSYTF
DNA: TGTGCCAGCAGCTTTACGTTCTCAACAGGGGGCGATAGCTACACCTTC